This T cell receptor (beta chain) was profiled in a study of T cell responses to AZD1222 COVID-19 vaccine. Only in-frame clones appear in the TCRdb table, and some are missing; sequencing was by immunoSEQ multiplex PCR. The sample comprises about 140,000 clones, more than 85% of which are singletons, and about 3% rests with the top ten. CDR3 length: 18 residues. The V and J ends lost 3 bases and 3 bases, in that order; junction bases with no gene match: 13. The germline gives CDR1 KGHSH, CDR2 LQKENI. J is TRBJ2-3 and V is TRBV18, with 9 bases lining up with TRBD1. Sequencing was performed on peripheral blood, taken on day 0 of AZD1222 vaccination. The receptor's source is an adult in good health. The CDR3 region has the DNA TGTGCCAGCTCACCGGGACAGGGAGAGACCGAACTTACAGATACGCAGTATTTT. Its translation is CASSPGQGETELTDTQYF.